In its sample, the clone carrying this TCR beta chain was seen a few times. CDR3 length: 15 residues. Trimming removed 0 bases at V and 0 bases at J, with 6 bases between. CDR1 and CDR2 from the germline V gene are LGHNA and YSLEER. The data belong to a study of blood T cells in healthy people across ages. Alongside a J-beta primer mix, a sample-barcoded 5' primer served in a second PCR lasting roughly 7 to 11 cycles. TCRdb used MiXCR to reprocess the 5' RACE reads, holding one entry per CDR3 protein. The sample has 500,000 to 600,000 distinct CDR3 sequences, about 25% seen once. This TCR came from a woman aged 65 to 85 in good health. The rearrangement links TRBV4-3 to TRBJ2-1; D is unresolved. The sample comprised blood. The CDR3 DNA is TGCGCCAGCAGCCAAGACCGGAGCTCCTACAATGAGCAGTTCTTC. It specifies CASSQDRSSYNEQFF.